This T cell receptor (beta chain) was identified during a study of T-cell memory formation after mild COVID-19. Broader study findings: Day 15 to 85 contracting clones showed balanced CD4/CD8; day 15 to 37 expanders favored CD4+.

This CDR3 is 16 amino acids long. Per the germline V gene, CDR1 is KGHDR and CDR2 is SFDVKD. V was trimmed by 0 bases and J by 3 bases, leaving 10 bases between them. This clonotype was detected a few times. Its specificity is not known. TCRdb fed the 5' RACE reads into MiXCR, producing one record per CDR3 protein. The sample includes hundreds of thousands of distinct CDR3 sequences, 20% to 25% of them seen just once. The sequence derives from an adult woman who had mild COVID-19 (a few samples of this study predate the infection). Cell type and time point are not known. The genes are TRBV24-1 and TRBJ2-2, with D maybe TRBD1 (6 bases). Specimen: PBMCs or a T cell subset sorted from them (not recorded which). CDR3: CATSDLQGGHTGELFF. The CDR3, as DNA: TGTGCCACCAGTGATTTGCAAGGGGGACACACCGGGGAGCTGTTTTTT.